This T cell receptor beta chain was captured in a study of blood T cells in healthy people across ages (dated by TCRdb to about 2015). For the study in its entirety: In model experiments, roughly one uniquely barcoded TCR beta cDNA molecule per two T cells was captured by template switching. The study measured age-related changes in TCR beta repertoire diversity using deep sequencing normalized with unique cDNA molecular identifiers. The donors were divided into four age groups: young (average around 17 years), middle-aged (approximately 42), aged (about 60) and long-lived (about 80). For two donors (one aged 18 to 30 and one aged 80 or older), the study analyzed two additional independent replicas of 1 million unique cDNA reads from the same blood draw. The research as a whole found: Because donor CMV infection status was unknown, age-related changes in expanded clonotypes were potentially confounded. The long-lived group showed more naive CD4+ T cells, fewer expanded clones and increased TCR diversity than the aged group, suggesting age selection. There was a strong correlation between observed TCR beta diversity and the percentage of naive T cells measured by flow cytometry. Since profiling was done on bulk unsorted PBMCs, naive and antigen-experienced compartments could not be conclusively compared. As age increased, observed TCR beta diversity per million T cells dropped in a roughly linear way, and a significant reduction was already evident by age 40. Total diversity estimates from one million sequenced T cells were considered lower bounds and underestimates.

With regard to this clonotype: Its antigen is currently not known. Within one base of it there is no much larger clone, and no base qualities were kept.

The library was obtained by 5' RACE. Instrument used: Illumina HiSeq 2500. A second roughly 7 to 11 cycle PCR used a sample-barcoded 5' primer and a J-beta primer mix. A template-switch 5' adaptor carrying 12 random nucleotides introduced a unique molecular identifier onto each TCR beta cDNA molecule. Each sample yielded at least 3 million CDR3-containing paired-end reads. All of the RNA was converted into first-strand cDNA using the Mint cDNA synthesis kit, with a TRBC-specific oligonucleotide serving as the primer. Following uracil-DNA glycosylase treatment, all cDNA underwent a first 18-cycle PCR with the universal primers M1SS and BC2_uni_R. The paper's data handling went like this. For normalization, 1 million high-quality reads were randomly selected from each sample, with every read carrying a distinct molecular identifier. Instead of being binned into consensus sequences, reads that shared molecular identifiers were thrown out. MiTCR, run with a Q25 quality threshold and the strictest error-elimination algorithm, handled CDR3 identification, clonotype clustering and error correction. A nonparametric unseen species model with Euler transformation was used to estimate lower-bound total TCR beta diversity. TCRdb redid the processing of the public reads, applying fastp at Q25 and MiXCR, and retained in-frame beta chains. Here each entry gathers all rows of one CDR3 protein and keeps the most common genes and DNA. TCRdb assigned the V and J calls; the authors' analysis was not used. The sample includes hundreds of thousands of distinct CDR3 sequences, with around 25% observed a single time. Under 9.5% of the sample belongs to the ten largest clones.

Donors were a few dozen systemically healthy Caucasian individuals from Russia aged roughly 6 to 90 years. About 9.8 milliliters of peripheral blood were drawn from each donor into EDTA-treated Vacutainer tubes. Ficoll-Paque density-gradient centrifugation was used to isolate PBMCs, with at least 6.5 million per sample. Trizol reagent was used to extract total RNA from the PBMCs, yielding at least 6 micrograms per sample. The percentages of naive CD45RAhigh/CD27high T cells were determined by flow cytometry on a PBMC aliquot from every donor. The same sample was also studied in work on T cells of mothers and their children. Drawing on the second study: Nine systemically healthy Caucasian individuals served as donors, namely three mothers together with their six children. cDNA synthesis consumed the entire amount of extracted RNA, loaded at about 1.6 ug RNA in each 15 ul reaction. Sample barcodes and 2-4 random nucleotides were added via the M1S primer in the second PCR. Over 9.5 million TCR beta CDR3 reads came from each mother, compared with some 3.1 million reads from each child. Thymic selection shapes the output of TCR recombination in a similar way in related and unrelated pairs, and inherited differences have a minor effect. Related mother-child pairs always showed normalized repertoire overlap that was slightly higher than in unrelated mother-child pairs, though the difference was never significant. With a sensitivity of approximately 93 clones per million clonotypes, no persistent microchimeric T cell clones were detected. To look for features that set related mother-child pairs apart from unrelated individuals, the researchers ran deep NGS to compare the TCR beta repertoires of mothers and children. Mothers averaged about 37 +/- 4 years of age and children averaged about 10 +/- 4 years. After adapter ligation with NEBNext reagents, the libraries were sequenced on Illumina HiSeq 2000 with 100+100 nt paired-end reads. Mother and child libraries were prepared a month apart and sequenced in separate runs to prevent cross-contamination. Each donor had between roughly 500,000 and 2,200,000 distinct TCR beta clonotypes identified. Naive TCR beta clonotypes were estimated from low-frequency clonotypes matched to each donor's FACS-determined naive share, without sorting.

This TCR derives from a boy aged 5-17 years in good health. Sequencing was carried out using blood.

The DNA sequence reads TGTGCCAGCAGTGAAGCGCGGGGAGGCGGGGACGAGCAGTACTTC. It specifies CASSEARGGGDEQYF. The rearrangement joined TRBV6-1 to TRBJ2-7; the D gene is perhaps TRBD2, on 6 matching bases. Cut back by 0 bases and 5 bases, the V and J ends lie 14 bases apart. Based on the germline V gene, the CDR1 and CDR2 sequences are MNHNS and SASEGT. The CDR3 starts with the cysteine, ends with the phenylalanine, and has 15 residues. The kept DNA is CDR3 alone, 45 bases in frame from the first base.